This T cell receptor beta chain was found in a study of T cell repertoires in ileal Crohn's disease. Study results and caveats: Clonal expansions were more frequent in active smokers than non-smokers at surgery.

From germline, CDR1 is SGHTA and CDR2 FQGTGA. With V trimmed by 3 bases and J by 5 bases, 1 base remained unmatched. The CDR3 contains 14 residues. Only in-frame clones appear in the TCRdb table, and some are missing; sequencing was by immunoSEQ multiplex PCR. The sample lists some 6,200 clones, around 80% seen once, with roughly 13% in the top ten. A note on this clone: The antigen remains undetermined.

Eligibility required adulthood, ileal or ileocolonic Crohn's disease and indicated ileocolonic resection. This chain joins TRBV7-3 and TRBJ2-3; 11 bases agree with TRBD1. This sequence was found in an adult with Crohn's disease. The sample taken for sequencing was ileal tissue. In DNA form, the CDR3 reads TGTGCCAGCAGCTTCGGGACAGGGGGAGATACGCAGTATTTT. Protein: CASSFGTGGDTQYF.